This T cell receptor beta chain was sequenced for a study of early T cells in non-severe SARS-CoV-2 infection. This clonotype was found a few times. TCRdb used MiXCR to reprocess the 5' RACE reads, holding one entry per CDR3 protein. Of about 59,000 distinct CDR3 sequences in the sample, around an eighth are singletons; the top ten hold approximately 1.3%. CDR1 MNHEY and CDR2 SVGAGI come from the germline V gene. The CDR3 loop spans 14 amino acids. Unmatched junction bases numbered 12, after V lost 5 bases and J lost 9 bases. Material for sequencing was whole blood. This sequence originates from an adult who was a healthcare worker with PCR-confirmed SARS-CoV-2 infection or an uninfected control (not recorded which). This chain connects TRBV6-5 to TRBJ2-7; 8 bases agree with TRBD2. CDR3 in DNA: TGTGCCAGCAGTCCCCGCACCGGACTAGCAGTGCAGTACTTC. The encoded protein is CASSPRTGLAVQYF.